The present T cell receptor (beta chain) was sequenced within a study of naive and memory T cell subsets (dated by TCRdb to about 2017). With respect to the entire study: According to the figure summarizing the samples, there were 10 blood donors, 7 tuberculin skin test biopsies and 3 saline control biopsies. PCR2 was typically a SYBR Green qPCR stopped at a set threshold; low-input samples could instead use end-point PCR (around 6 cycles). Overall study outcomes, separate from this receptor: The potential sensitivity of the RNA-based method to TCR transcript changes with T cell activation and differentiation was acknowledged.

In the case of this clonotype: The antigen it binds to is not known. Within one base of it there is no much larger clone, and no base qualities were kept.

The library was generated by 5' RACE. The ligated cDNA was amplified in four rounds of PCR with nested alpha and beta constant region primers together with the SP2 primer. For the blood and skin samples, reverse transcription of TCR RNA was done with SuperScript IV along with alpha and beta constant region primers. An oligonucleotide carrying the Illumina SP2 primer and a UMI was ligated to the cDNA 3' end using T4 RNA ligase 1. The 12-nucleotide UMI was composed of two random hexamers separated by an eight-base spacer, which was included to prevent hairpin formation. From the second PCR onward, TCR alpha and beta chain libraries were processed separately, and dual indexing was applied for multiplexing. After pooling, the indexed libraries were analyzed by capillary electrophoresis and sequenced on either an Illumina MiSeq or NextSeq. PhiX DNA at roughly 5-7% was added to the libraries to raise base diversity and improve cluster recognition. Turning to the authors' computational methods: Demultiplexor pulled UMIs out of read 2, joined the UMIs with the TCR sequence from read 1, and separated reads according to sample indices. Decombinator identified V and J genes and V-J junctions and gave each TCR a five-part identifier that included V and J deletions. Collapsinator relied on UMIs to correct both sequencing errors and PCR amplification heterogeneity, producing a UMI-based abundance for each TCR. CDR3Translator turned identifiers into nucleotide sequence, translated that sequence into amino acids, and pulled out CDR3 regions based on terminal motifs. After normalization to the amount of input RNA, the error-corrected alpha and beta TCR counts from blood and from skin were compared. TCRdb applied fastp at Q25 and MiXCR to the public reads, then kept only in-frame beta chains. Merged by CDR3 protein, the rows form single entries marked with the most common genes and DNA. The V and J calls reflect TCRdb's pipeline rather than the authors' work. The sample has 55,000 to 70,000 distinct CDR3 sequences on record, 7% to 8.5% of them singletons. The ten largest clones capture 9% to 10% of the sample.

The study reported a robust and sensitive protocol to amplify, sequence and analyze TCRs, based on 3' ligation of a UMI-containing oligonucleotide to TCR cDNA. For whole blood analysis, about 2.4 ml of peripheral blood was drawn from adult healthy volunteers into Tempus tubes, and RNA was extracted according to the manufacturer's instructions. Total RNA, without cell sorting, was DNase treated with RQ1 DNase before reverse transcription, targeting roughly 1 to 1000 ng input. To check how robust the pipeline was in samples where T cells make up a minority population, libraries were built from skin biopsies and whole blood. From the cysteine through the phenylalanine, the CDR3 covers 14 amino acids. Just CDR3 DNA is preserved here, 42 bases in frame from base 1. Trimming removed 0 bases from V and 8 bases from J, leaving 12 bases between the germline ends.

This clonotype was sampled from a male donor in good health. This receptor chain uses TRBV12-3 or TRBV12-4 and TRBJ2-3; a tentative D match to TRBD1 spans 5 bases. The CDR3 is CASSLAGLPATQYF. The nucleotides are TGTGCCAGCAGTTTAGCGGGGCTCCCGGCTACGCAGTATTTT.